This TCR beta chain is drawn from a study of patients and donors after allogeneic stem cell transplantation. V lost 4 bases and J lost 6, with 13 bases in between. CDR1 and CDR2 (germline): SGHVS, FNYEAQ. The CDR3 covers 13 residues. This clonotype has a handful of counts. MiXCR, run by TCRdb on the RT-PCR reads, gives a single entry per CDR3 protein. The sample yields about a million distinct CDR3 sequences, roughly 18% seen once. The sequence derives from a human donor who was either an allogeneic HSCT recipient or a stem cell or donor lymphocyte infusion donor (not recorded which). It is not recorded whose cells these are; they may come from a transplant donor. The sequenced sample consisted of blood, either unsorted or a sorted T cell fraction (not recorded which). The V and J genes are TRBV7-6 and TRBJ2-7, with a tentative D call TRBD2 (6 bases). CDR3: CASSSRLGSEQYF. The CDR3 DNA reads TGTGCCAGCAGCTCCAGACTAGGTTCCGAGCAGTACTTC.